This TCR beta chain was documented in a study of blood T cell repertoires in COVID-19. Original processing methods: Cell counts per sample came from amplifying reference gene primers. Measured with immunoSEQ multiplex PCR; TCRdb has only the in-frame clones, and not every one. V, J and clone size were drawn from that table, and D and trimming were deduced from the DNA. Of fewer than 60,000 clones detected, 79% appear once; the ten largest clones hold roughly 25%. The receptor was derived from a man in his 70s with acute or convalescent COVID-19. The specimen sequenced was peripheral blood.

CDR3: CASSPFPGQGIQETQYF. DNA for the CDR3: TGTGCCAGCAGTCCCTTCCCGGGACAGGGAATACAAGAGACCCAGTACTTC. The chain joins TRBV27 to TRBJ2-5; 9 bases fit TRBD1. V shed 5 bases and J 2 bases; nucleotides not matched to a gene: 12. CDR1 and CDR2 from the germline V gene are MNHEY and SMNVEV (reference sequence). The CDR3 sequence is 17 residues long.